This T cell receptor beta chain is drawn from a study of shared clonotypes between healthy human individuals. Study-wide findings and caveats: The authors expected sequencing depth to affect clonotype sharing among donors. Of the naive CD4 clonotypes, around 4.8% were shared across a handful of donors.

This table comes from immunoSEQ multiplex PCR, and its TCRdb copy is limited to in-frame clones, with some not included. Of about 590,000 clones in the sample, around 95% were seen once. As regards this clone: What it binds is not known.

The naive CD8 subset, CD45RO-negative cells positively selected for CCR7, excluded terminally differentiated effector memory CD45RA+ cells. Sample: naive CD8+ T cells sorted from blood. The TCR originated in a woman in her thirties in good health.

The CDR3 DNA reads TGTGCCAGCAGTTCCCAGGGGTTAAGCACAGATACGCAGTATTTT. Protein sequence: CASSSQGLSTDTQYF. The gene calls are TRBV27 and TRBJ2-3; D may be TRBD1 (6 bases). The V and J ends lost 4 bases and 0 bases respectively, with 11 bases between them. From germline, CDR1 is MNHEY and CDR2 SMNVEV (reference sequence). This CDR3 is 15 amino acids long.